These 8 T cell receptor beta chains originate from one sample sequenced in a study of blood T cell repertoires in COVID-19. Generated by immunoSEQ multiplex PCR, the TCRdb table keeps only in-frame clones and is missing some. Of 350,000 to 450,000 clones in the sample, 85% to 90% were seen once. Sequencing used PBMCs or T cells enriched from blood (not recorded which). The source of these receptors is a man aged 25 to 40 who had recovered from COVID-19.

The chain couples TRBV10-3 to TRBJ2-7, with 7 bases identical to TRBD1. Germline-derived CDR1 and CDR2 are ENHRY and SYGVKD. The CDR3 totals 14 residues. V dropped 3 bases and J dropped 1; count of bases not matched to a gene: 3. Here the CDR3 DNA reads TGTGCCATCAGTGACAGGGGGAAGTCCTACGAGCAGTACTTC. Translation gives CAISDRGKSYEQYF.

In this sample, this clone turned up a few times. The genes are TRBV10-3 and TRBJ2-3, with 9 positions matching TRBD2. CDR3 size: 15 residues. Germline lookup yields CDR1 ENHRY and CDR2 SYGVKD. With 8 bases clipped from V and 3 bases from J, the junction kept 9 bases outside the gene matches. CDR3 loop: CAIGEAGGRTDTQYF. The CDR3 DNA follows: TGTGCCATCGGCGAAGCGGGAGGAAGGACAGATACGCAGTATTTT.

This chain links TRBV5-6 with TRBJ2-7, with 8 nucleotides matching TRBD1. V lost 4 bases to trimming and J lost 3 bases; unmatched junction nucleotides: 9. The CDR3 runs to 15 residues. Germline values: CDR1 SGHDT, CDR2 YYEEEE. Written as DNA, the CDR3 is TGTGCCAGCAGCCGCTCGACAGGGGCATTCTACGAGCAGTACTTC. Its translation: CASSRSTGAFYEQYF.

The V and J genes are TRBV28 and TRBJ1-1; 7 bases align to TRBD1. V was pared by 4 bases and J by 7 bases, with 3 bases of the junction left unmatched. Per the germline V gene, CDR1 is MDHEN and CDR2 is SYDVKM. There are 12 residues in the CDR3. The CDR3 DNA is TGTGCCAGCAGTTACAGGGGAGATGAAGCTTTCTTT. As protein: CASSYRGDEAFF.

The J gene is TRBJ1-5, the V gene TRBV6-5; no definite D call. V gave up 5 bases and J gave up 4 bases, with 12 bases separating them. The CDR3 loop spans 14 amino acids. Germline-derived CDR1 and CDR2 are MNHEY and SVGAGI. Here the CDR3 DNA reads TGTGCCAGCAGTCTTCGGAGCCAAAATCAGCCCCAGCATTTT. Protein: CASSLRSQNQPQHF.

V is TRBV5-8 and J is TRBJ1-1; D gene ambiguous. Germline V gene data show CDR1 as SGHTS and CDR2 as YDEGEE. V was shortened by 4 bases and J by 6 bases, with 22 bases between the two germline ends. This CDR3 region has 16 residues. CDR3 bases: TGTGCCAGCAGCCCCCCGGGGAGAGCCCCTTTGCCTGAAGCTTTCTTT. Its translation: CASSPPGRAPLPEAFF. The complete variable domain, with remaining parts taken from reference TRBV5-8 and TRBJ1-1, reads EAGVTQSPTHLIKTRGQQATLRCSPISGHTSVYWYQQALGLGLQFLLWYDEGEERNRGNFPPRFSGRQFPNYSSELNVNALELEDSALYLCASSPPGRAPLPEAFFGQGTRLTVV.

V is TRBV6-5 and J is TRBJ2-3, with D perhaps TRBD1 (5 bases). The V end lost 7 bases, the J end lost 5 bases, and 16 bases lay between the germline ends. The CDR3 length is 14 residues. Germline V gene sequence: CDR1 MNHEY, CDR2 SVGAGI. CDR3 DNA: TGTGCCAGCAATGGGCAGGGCCGCGGAGATACGCAGTATTTT. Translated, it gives CASNGQGRGDTQYF.

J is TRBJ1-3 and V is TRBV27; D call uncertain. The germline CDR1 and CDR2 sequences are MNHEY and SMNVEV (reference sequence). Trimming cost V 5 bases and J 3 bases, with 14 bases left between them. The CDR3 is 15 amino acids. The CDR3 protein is CASSLTLGLGNTIYF. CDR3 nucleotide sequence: TGTGCCAGCAGTCTGACGTTGGGCCTTGGAAACACCATATATTTT.